Below, 27 T cell receptor beta chains from the same sample are listed, as sequenced in a study of cytotoxic CD8 clonotypes in ibrutinib-treated CLL. Clones were read by immunoSEQ multiplex PCR, and TCRdb kept only the in-frame ones, dropping some. Here the sample spans more than 110,000 clones, around 90% being singletons. The material sequenced was PBMCs, taken after 12 months of ibrutinib treatment. These receptor sequences come from a human donor with chronic lymphocytic leukemia.

This chain links TRBV19 with TRBJ2-7; tentative D call: TRBD1 (5 bases). This CDR3 spans 14 amino acids. Trimming left V 2 bases short and J 0 bases short, with 8 bases between. Germline CDR1 reads LNHDA; CDR2 reads SQIVND (reference sequence). In DNA, the CDR3 is TGTGCCAGTAGTATAAGACAGCTCTCCTACGAGCAGTACTTC. Translated, it gives CASSIRQLSYEQYF.

This rearrangement joins TRBV2 to TRBJ2-5; 10 bases are shared with TRBD2. This CDR3 has 17 amino acids. Germline lookup yields CDR1 SNHLY and CDR2 FYNNEI. V shed 4 bases and J 5 bases; nucleotides not matched to a gene: 13. This CDR3 is CASSGGASGSLRETQYF. The CDR3 region has the DNA TGTGCCAGCAGTGGCGGGGCTAGCGGGAGTCTCCGGGAGACCCAGTACTTC. The entire variable domain, with the rest obtained from reference TRBV2 and TRBJ2-5, is as follows: EPEVTQTPSHQVTQMGQEVILRCVPISNHLYFYWYRQILGQKVEFLVSFYNNEISEKSEIFDDQFSVERPDGSNFTLKIRSTKLEDSAMYFCASSGGASGSLRETQYFGPGTRLLVL.

This chain connects TRBV7-2 to TRBJ2-3; D is unresolved. This CDR3 region has 13 residues. V lost 7 bases and J 3 bases, leaving 11 bases between the germline ends. Germline V gene data show CDR1 as SGHTA and CDR2 as FQGNSA. The DNA for the CDR3 is TGTGCCAGCAAAACTTATCAGACAGATACGCAGTATTTT. Protein product: CASKTYQTDTQYF.

The chain recombines TRBV19 with TRBJ1-3; TRBD1 is a possible D gene (5 bases). CDR3 length: 15 residues. Germline loops: CDR1 LNHDA, CDR2 SQIVND (reference sequence). Trimming left V 5 bases short and J 0 bases short, with 11 bases between. The chain's CDR3 is CASSATGFSGNTIYF. DNA for the CDR3: TGTGCCAGTAGTGCTACAGGCTTCTCTGGAAACACCATATATTTT.

This clone turned up a few times. An end of the junction does not agree with germline; a read error may underlie this. The chain couples TRBV7-7 to TRBJ2-7, with 8 bases fitting TRBD2. CDR1 and CDR2 (germline): SSHAT, FNYEAQ (reference sequence). This CDR3 has 15 residues. The CDR3 region is CASSPVAGSSYEQYF. The CDR3 DNA sequence: TGTGCTAGCAGCCCCGTAGCGGGGAGCTCCTACGAGCAGTACTTC. The full variable domain, rest sourced from reference TRBV7-7 and TRBJ2-7, is GAGVSQSPRYKVTKRGQDVTLRCDPISSHATLYWYQQALGQGPEFLTYFNYEAQPDKSGLPSDRFSAERPEGSISTLTIQRTEQRDSAMYRCASSPVAGSSYEQYFGPGTRLTVT.

This chain connects TRBV7-6 to TRBJ2-7, with 12 nucleotides matching TRBD2. Germline-derived CDR1 and CDR2 are SGHVS and FNYEAQ. The trim removed 5 bases at V and 3 bases at J, leaving 11 bases unmatched. The CDR3 is made up of 17 amino acids. The CDR3 nucleotides are TGTGCCAGCAGCCAAAGGACTAGCGGGATCGCGGGCTACGAGCAGTACTTC. It encodes CASSQRTSGIAGYEQYF.

The CDR3 here is CASSQERHGGYEQYF. The CDR3 nucleotides read TGTGCCAGCAGCCAAGAACGACACGGGGGTTACGAGCAGTACTTC. The rearrangement links TRBV4-2 to TRBJ2-7, with D perhaps TRBD2 (6 bases). The CDR3 has 15 amino acids. V was clipped by 0 bases and J by 4 bases, with 13 bases between them. CDR1 LGHNA and CDR2 YNFKEQ come from the germline V gene.

The chain recombines TRBV19 with TRBJ2-5, with D possibly matching TRBD2 (5 bases). V lost 6 bases, J lost 5 bases, and 13 bases lay in between. This CDR3 comprises 13 residues. Germline CDR1 LNHDA, CDR2 SQIVND (reference sequence). The CDR3 bases are TGTGCCAGTAGAGGGAGACCTGGGGAGACCCAGTACTTC. Translating gives CASRGRPGETQYF. Full variable domain (rest looked up from reference TRBV19 and TRBJ2-5): DGGITQSPKYLFRKEGQNVTLSCEQNLNHDAMYWYRQDPGQGLRLIYYSQIVNDFQKGDIAEGYSVSREKKESFPLTVTSAQKNPTAFYLCASRGRPGETQYFGPGTRLLVL.

This chain links TRBV7-3 with TRBJ1-1; D perhaps matches TRBD1 (6 bases). Germline V gene sequence: CDR1 SGHTA, CDR2 FQGTGA. The CDR3 has 12 amino acids. Trimming removed 4 bases from V and 5 bases from J, with 8 bases in between. The CDR3 DNA is TGTGCCAGCAGCTCAACAGGGACTGAAGCTTTCTTT. As protein: CASSSTGTEAFF.

The chain employs TRBV21-1 and TRBJ2-3; TRBD2 was called by the table and not checked on the DNA. TRBV21-1 is recorded as a pseudogene. The CDR3 is 15 amino acids. CDR3 sequence reads: CASGLALLGTDTQYF. The CDR3 DNA sequence: TGTGCCAGCGGCCTAGCATTGCTAGGAACAGATACGCAGTATTTT.

The genes are TRBV19 and TRBJ1-1; TRBD1 matches at 8 bases. CDR1 is LNHDA and CDR2 is SQIVND in the germline V gene (reference sequence). The CDR3 has 12 residues. The V gene end was trimmed by 10 bases and the J gene end by 1 base; junction bases not matched to a gene: 2. The CDR3 sequence: CATGQGNTEAFF. CDR3 nucleotides: TGTGCCACCGGACAGGGGAACACTGAAGCTTTCTTT.

The chain has TRBV9 and TRBJ2-3; the D is unclear. Germline V gene sequence: CDR1 SGDLS, CDR2 YYNGEE. The CDR3 covers 13 residues. Trimming shortened V by 0 bases and J by 4 bases, and 6 bases separated the two germline ends. The CDR3 DNA follows: TGTGCCAGCAGCGTAGTGAGTGCAGATACGCAGTATTTT. This sequence encodes CASSVVSADTQYF.

V usage is TRBV2 and J usage is TRBJ1-2; TRBD1 agrees at 7 bases. With V trimmed by 6 bases and J by 0 bases, 4 bases remained unmatched. The V gene's germline CDR1 is SNHLY and CDR2 FYNNEI. The CDR3 covers 14 residues. CDR3 loop: CASRVGQANYGYTF. CDR3 nucleotides: TGTGCCAGCAGGGTAGGACAGGCTAACTATGGCTACACCTTC.

V usage is TRBV28 and J usage is TRBJ1-2; maybe TRBD1 (5 bases). Trimming cost V 6 bases and J 8 bases, with 19 bases left between them. CDR3 size: 14 residues. Germline V lookup: CDR1 MDHEN, CDR2 SYDVKM. The CDR3 DNA is TGTGCCAGCAGGGAATCGATGGGGGGGATCGGCTACACCTTC. It encodes CASRESMGGIGYTF.

The chain has TRBV6-1 and TRBJ2-7; 7 bases fit TRBD1. Germline V gives CDR1 MNHNS, CDR2 SASEGT. The J segment lost 4 bases and the V segment lost 10 bases, leaving 16 bases of the junction unmatched. This CDR3 contains 15 residues. CDR3: CATLFRDSPIYEQYF. CDR3 DNA: TGTGCCACCCTATTCCGGGACAGCCCAATTTACGAGCAGTACTTC.

The chain has TRBV28 and TRBJ1-1; TRBD1 aligns across 9 bases. Per germline, CDR1 MDHEN and CDR2 SYDVKM. Losses at the gene ends were 4 bases for V and 4 bases for J; bases not matched to a gene: 16. The CDR3 loop spans 18 amino acids. The CDR3 here is CASSSPGTGPGGGTEAFF. DNA for the CDR3: TGTGCCAGCAGTTCTCCAGGGACAGGGCCCGGCGGGGGCACTGAAGCTTTCTTT.

The chain joins TRBV13 to TRBJ2-5; D is tentatively TRBD1 or TRBD2 (6 bases each). Germline CDR1 reads PRHDT; CDR2 reads FYEKMQ (reference sequence). This CDR3 comprises 13 residues. V was cut by 3 bases and J by 9 bases, with 14 bases left in between. DNA for the CDR3: TGTGCCAGCAGCTTCGAGCGGGCAGGGGCCCAGTACTTC. Its protein product is CASSFERAGAQYF.

The V call is TRBV27, the J call TRBJ2-1; 11 positions agree with TRBD2. With V trimmed by 6 bases and J by 3 bases, 1 base remained unmatched. CDR3 length equals 14 residues. Per the germline V gene, CDR1 is MNHEY and CDR2 is SMNVEV (reference sequence). The CDR3 region is CASSGTSGYNEQFF. The CDR3 DNA follows: TGTGCCAGCAGCGGGACTAGCGGCTACAATGAGCAGTTCTTC.

The rearrangement joins TRBV19 to TRBJ1-5, with D possibly matching TRBD1 (6 bases). This CDR3 is built from 18 residues. In germline, CDR1 is LNHDA, CDR2 SQIVND (reference sequence). V lost 6 bases to trimming and J lost 6 bases, with 27 bases between them. CDR3 coding DNA: TGTGCCAGTAGCAATGCCCCCCAGGGGTACAGGGCCACTCAGCCCCAGCATTTT. This codes for CASSNAPQGYRATQPQHF.

The chain carries TRBV7-9 and TRBJ2-2, with D unresolved. The CDR3 length is 13 residues. V was pared by 1 base and J by 5 bases, with 5 bases between. Germline CDR1 reads SEHNR; CDR2 reads FQNEAQ (reference sequence). This CDR3 reads CASSLDTTGELFF. For the CDR3, the DNA is TGTGCCAGCAGCTTAGATACTACCGGGGAGCTGTTTTTT.

V is TRBV27 and J is TRBJ2-7; D possibly corresponds to TRBD2 (6 bases). The V end was cut by 3 bases, the J end by 7 bases, with 19 bases between. This CDR3 is 15 amino acids long. The germline V gene has CDR1 MNHEY and CDR2 SMNVEV (reference sequence). Here the CDR3 reads CASSLGSGLIREQYF. The CDR3 DNA follows: TGTGCCAGCAGTTTGGGTAGCGGTCTTATTCGGGAGCAGTACTTC.

The chain is built from TRBV9 and TRBJ1-3; unclear D gene. This CDR3 is 13 amino acids long. Germline values: CDR1 SGDLS, CDR2 YYNGEE. The germline V and J ends were trimmed by 3 bases and 0 bases, with 4 bases remaining between them. The DNA for the CDR3 is TGTGCCAGCAGCGCCCTCTCTGGAAACACCATATATTTT. Amino acids: CASSALSGNTIYF.

This chain links TRBV4-3 with TRBJ2-7; 13 bases are a match to TRBD2. The CDR3 covers 16 residues. CDR1 is LGHNA, CDR2 YSLEER, per germline. V lost 1 base and J lost 6; bases outside the gene matches: 6. The CDR3 region has the DNA TGCGCCAGCAGCCAAGTTGGACTAGCGGGAGAAGCCGAGCAGTACTTC. This codes for CASSQVGLAGEAEQYF.

This clone came up once. The chain has TRBV9 and TRBJ2-7; perhaps TRBD1 as D (6 bases). This CDR3 contains 15 residues. V was trimmed by 2 bases and J by 0 bases, leaving 12 bases between them. Germline CDR1 and CDR2: SGDLS and YYNGEE. The CDR3 loop reads CASSVSWDTSYEQYF. CDR3 nucleotides: TGTGCCAGCAGCGTCTCGTGGGACACCTCCTACGAGCAGTACTTC.

This chain joins TRBV5-1 and TRBJ2-3, with 11 nucleotides matching TRBD2. V lost 5 bases, J lost 6 bases, and 2 bases stayed unmatched. The germline V gene has CDR1 SGHRS and CDR2 YFSETQ. This CDR3 has 13 residues. In DNA, the CDR3 is TGCGCCAGCAGAACTAGCGGGGGTGATACGCAGTATTTT. This translates into CASRTSGGDTQYF.

This clone was seen a single time. The chain links TRBV7-2 to TRBJ1-5; D remains unclear. Trimming took 2 bases from V and 4 from J, leaving 15 bases between them. Per germline, CDR1 SGHTA and CDR2 FQGNSA. This CDR3 region has 16 residues. CDR3 loop: CASSLKMSTLNQPQHF. The CDR3 DNA is TGTGCCAGCAGCTTAAAAATGTCCACTTTAAATCAGCCCCAGCATTTT. The full variable domain, in which reference TRBV7-2 and TRBJ1-5 provide the parts outside the CDR3, is GAGVSQSPSNKVTEKGKDVELRCDPISGHTALYWYRQSLGQGLEFLIYFQGNSAPDKSGLPSDRFSAERTGGSVSTLTIQRTQQEDSAVYLCASSLKMSTLNQPQHFGDGTRLSIL.

This clone showed up just once. V gene TRBV7-3 combines with J gene TRBJ2-5, with 11 bases fitting TRBD2. The CDR3 contains 15 residues. Germline CDR1 reads SGHTA; CDR2 reads FQGTGA. V was pared by 5 bases and J by 5 bases, with 7 bases of the junction left unmatched. The CDR3 protein is CASSPTSGSLETQYF. The CDR3 DNA follows: TGTGCCAGCAGCCCAACTAGCGGGAGTCTGGAGACCCAGTACTTC.